This T cell receptor beta chain was captured by sequencing in a study of T cells in Graves' hyperthyroidism and ophthalmopathy. Study observations and caveats: A model built on 13 V-J features separated ophthalmopathy from stable hyperthyroidism.

The CDR3 extends over 13 amino acids. V lost 3 bases and J lost 0, with 5 bases in between. Clinical symptoms, serum thyroxine and TRAb, thyroid ultrasound and orbital computed tomography were used for the diagnoses. This clonotype was seen at least ten times. Its target is unknown. Amplification yielded TCR beta CDR3 regions, with RNA transcripts as the source. Primed by the HTBI set, a first-round RT-PCR was run on the TCR CDR3. TCRdb used MiXCR to reprocess the multiplex PCR reads, holding one entry per CDR3 protein. The sample lists some 420,000 distinct CDR3 sequences, around 15% seen once, with roughly 4.8% in the top ten.

The V and J genes are TRBV12-3 or TRBV12-4 and TRBJ1-1; D is uncertain. The receptor's source is a woman between 18 and 29 years old with Graves' hyperthyroidism. Sequenced input: blood. The CDR3 DNA reads TGTGCCAGCAGTTTTGAGGTGAACACTGAAGCTTTCTTT. Translated: CASSFEVNTEAFF.